A selection of T cell receptor beta chains follows, all from one sample in a study of cytomegalovirus exposure and HLA in healthy donors. TCRdb keeps only in-frame clones here, not all; method: immunoSEQ multiplex PCR. The sample yields approximately 93,000 clones, of which the top ten take up just under 3.5%. Specimen: PBMCs. These receptor sequences come from a woman in her thirties in good health and CMV-seronegative. CDR3s leave out the opening cysteine and the closing phenylalanine or tryptophan. Each record gives: D gene, V gene, CDR3 protein. D genes are given only for firm matches.

D: -; V: TRBV6-1; CDR3: ASIQNGEGNSPLH
D: TRBD2; V: TRBV10-3; CDR3: AISRNSGREDEQY
D: -; V: TRBV6-1; CDR3: ASSEQGLTQY
D: TRBD1; V: TRBV5-8; CDR3: ASSCLQGAYTEAF
D: TRBD1; V: TRBV19; CDR3: ASSKDRGRGMNTEAF
D: TRBD1; V: TRBV19; CDR3: ASSIGTGPRHEQF
D: -; V: TRBV18; CDR3: ASSRGSGNTIY
D: -; V: TRBV19; CDR3: ASSMGLIDNEKLF
D: -; V: TRBV2; CDR3: ASSEVSGDQPQH
D: TRBD2; V: TRBV28; CDR3: ATRPRGRKDNEQF
D: TRBD2; V: TRBV5-1; CDR3: ASRLTSGVITDTQY
D: -; V: TRBV28; CDR3: ASRKLWAINEKLF
D: -; V: TRBV28; CDR3: ASNSAGEPEAF
D: TRBD1; V: TRBV29-1; CDR3: SVGRGLEREKLF
D: -; V: TRBV6-4; CDR3: ASSARNNNEQF
D: -; V: TRBV11-1; CDR3: ASSLGERLNTEAF
D: TRBD1; V: TRBV10-1; CDR3: ASSRDRVRGEQF
D: -; V: TRBV28; CDR3: ASGRGDEQY
D: -; V: TRBV18; CDR3: ASSATIRTDTQY
D: TRBD2; V: TRBV7-3; CDR3: ASSPIAGVGETQY
D: -; V: TRBV9; CDR3: ASTERHSRTDTQY
D: -; V: TRBV5-1; CDR3: ASSLVGVPGEQY
D: -; V: TRBV5-1; CDR3: ASSLGSGGLETQY
D: -; V: TRBV27; CDR3: ASSLGWGLTEAF
D: TRBD1; V: TRBV5-4; CDR3: ASSLGNRGPNNEQF
D: TRBD1; V: TRBV29-1; CDR3: SVPGTANTEAF
D: TRBD1; V: TRBV19; CDR3: ASGTGGNEQF
D: TRBD1; V: TRBV12-5; CDR3: ASGLWTGVNTEAF
D: -; V: TRBV7-2; CDR3: ASSFGLNEQF
D: -; V: TRBV28; CDR3: ASSPPRGASPLH
D: -; V: TRBV28; CDR3: ATSRVYNEQF
D: -; V: TRBV4-2; CDR3: ASSPQVLFNEKLF
D: -; V: TRBV28; CDR3: ASSLGLARKTQY
D: -; V: TRBV10-2; CDR3: ASGEEQY
D: -; V: TRBV7-6; CDR3: ASSLDGLGQF
D: TRBD1; V: TRBV5-1; CDR3: ASSSGQALRMNTEAF
D: TRBD2; V: TRBV7-2; CDR3: ASSLLAGDTQY
D: TRBD1; V: TRBV6-1; CDR3: ASSWTGGGQPQH
D: TRBD2; V: TRBV9; CDR3: ASSGLAGEVDTQY